One and the same sample provided the 17 T cell receptor beta chains below, sequenced in a study of CD8 T cells in Susac syndrome. It was with random hexamers that 0.5 to 1 ug RNA was reverse transcribed. Via MiXCR, TCRdb re-called the immunoSEQ multiplex PCR reads, giving one row per CDR3 protein. The data hold about 150,000 distinct CDR3 sequences, with approximately 95% observed a single time. The sequenced sample consisted of CD4+ T cells from PBMCs. All receptors come from a human donor with Susac syndrome.

The chain employs TRBV20-1 and TRBJ1-5; D is uncertain. Germline CDR1 DFQATT, CDR2 SNEGSKA (reference sequence). Deletions cut 4 bases from V and 5 bases from J, with 9 bases between. CDR3 length equals 12 residues. DNA of the CDR3: TGCAGTGCTACCTCCAAAGATCAGCCCCAGCATTTT. Residues: CSATSKDQPQHF.

This chain joins TRBV19 and TRBJ2-1; 9 nucleotides align to TRBD1. CDR1 LNHDA and CDR2 SQIVND come from the germline V gene (reference sequence). Trimming cost V 0 bases and J 9 bases; bases outside gene matches: 3. This CDR3 contains 14 residues. CDR3 DNA sequence: TGTGCCAGTAGTATAGACGGGACAGGGCCTGAGCAGTTCTTC. It is translated as CASSIDGTGPEQFF.

V gene TRBV13 combines with J gene TRBJ2-7, with 7 bases identical to TRBD2. Trimming at V came to 5 bases and at J to 0 bases, leaving 10 bases not matched to a gene. The CDR3 spans 16 residues. CDR1 is PRHDT and CDR2 is FYEKMQ in the germline V gene (reference sequence). In DNA, the CDR3 is TGTGCCAGCAGCCACCTCTTAGCGGGTTCCTCCTACGAGCAGTACTTC. Translation: CASSHLLAGSSYEQYF.

The rearrangement links TRBV30 to TRBJ1-2, with 8 nucleotides matching TRBD1. The V segment lost 1 base and the J segment 8 bases; nucleotides outside the gene matches: 6. Germline values: CDR1 GTSNPN, CDR2 SVGIG (reference sequence). The CDR3 consists of 13 residues. The CDR3 bases are TGTGCCTGGAGTGGACAGGGGTCGGGGGGCTACACCTTC. Encoded protein: CAWSGQGSGGYTF.

This chain uses TRBV30 with TRBJ1-3; D gene unclear. V lost 0 bases and J 4 bases, leaving 7 bases between the germline ends. CDR1 and CDR2 (germline): GTSNPN, SVGIG (reference sequence). The CDR3 sequence is 13 residues long. The CDR3 DNA reads as TGTGCCTGGAGTGTTTTAACCGGAAACACCATATATTTT. Translation: CAWSVLTGNTIYF.

The chain carries TRBV30 and TRBJ1-4, with D possibly being TRBD1 (6 bases). Germline CDR1 GTSNPN, CDR2 SVGIG (reference sequence). The CDR3 is made up of 15 amino acids. V lost 0 bases to trimming and J lost 5 bases, with 13 bases between them. The CDR3 DNA sequence: TGTGCCTGGAGTGTACAGGGTGGAAGCAATGAAAAACTGTTTTTT. It codes for CAWSVQGGSNEKLFF.

The V gene is TRBV7-2, the J gene TRBJ2-5, with D hard to call. The CDR3 runs to 11 residues. V lost 1 base and J lost 7, with 4 bases in between. Germline V gene data show CDR1 as SGHTA and CDR2 as FQGNSA. The CDR3 DNA follows: TGTGCCAGCAGCTTAGGTGCGACCCAGTACTTC. Its protein product is CASSLGATQYF. The full variable domain, its missing parts supplied by reference TRBV7-2 and TRBJ2-5, is GAGVSQSPSNKVTEKGKDVELRCDPISGHTALYWYRQSLGQGLEFLIYFQGNSAPDKSGLPSDRFSAERTGGSVSTLTIQRTQQEDSAVYLCASSLGATQYFGPGTRLLVL.

This chain links TRBV7-9 with TRBJ2-5, with D tentatively TRBD1 (6 bases). The germline V gene has CDR1 SEHNR and CDR2 FQNEAQ (reference sequence). This CDR3 has 15 residues. V was trimmed by 2 bases and J by 5 bases, leaving 15 bases between them. The CDR3 coding sequence is TGTGCCAGCAGCTTACGGGACAACCTAGTGGAGACCCAGTACTTC. It specifies CASSLRDNLVETQYF. The entire variable domain, with the rest obtained from reference TRBV7-9 and TRBJ2-5, is as follows: DTGVSQNPRHKITKRGQNVTFRCDPISEHNRLYWYRQTLGQGPEFLTYFQNEAQLEKSRLLSDRFSAERPKGSFSTLEIQRTEQGDSAMYLCASSLRDNLVETQYFGPGTRLLVL.

The chain recombines TRBV5-5 with TRBJ2-3; D not certain. Trimming pared 1 base from V and 5 bases from J, leaving 14 bases between. This CDR3 spans 15 amino acids. Germline V gives CDR1 SGHKS, CDR2 YYEKEE (reference sequence). CDR3 DNA: TGTGCCAGCAGCTTGATCCCTCAGGAAGGAGATACGCAGTATTTT. Its translation is CASSLIPQEGDTQYF.

The chain combines TRBV19 with TRBJ1-1; D is unresolved. CDR3 length equals 13 residues. Trimming shortened V by 1 base and J by 2 bases, and 5 bases separated the two germline ends. Germline V gives CDR1 LNHDA, CDR2 SQIVND (reference sequence). The CDR3 here is CASSIARNTEAFF. CDR3 nucleotides: TGTGCCAGTAGTATAGCCCGTAACACTGAAGCTTTCTTT.

The chain uses TRBV19 and TRBJ2-3, with D uncertain. The germline V and J ends were trimmed by 8 bases and 3 bases, with 12 bases remaining between them. The length of the CDR3 is 13 residues. Germline CDR1 is LNHDA and CDR2 is SQIVND (reference sequence). The CDR3: CASSGQPTDTQYF. The CDR3 coding sequence is TGTGCCAGTTCGGGCCAACCTACAGATACGCAGTATTTT.

The rearrangement links TRBV6-4 to TRBJ2-3; D is uncertain. The CDR3 has 13 amino acids. V was trimmed by 2 bases and J by 9 bases, leaving 12 bases between them. The V gene's germline CDR1 is MRHNA and CDR2 SNTAGT. CDR3 residues: CASSDRIAGTQYF. DNA of the CDR3: TGTGCCAGCAGTGACCGCATAGCCGGCACGCAGTATTTT.

The J gene is TRBJ2-3, the V gene TRBV6-2 or TRBV6-3, with no clear D. V dropped 4 bases and J dropped 5 bases, with 13 bases sitting between them. This CDR3 region has 14 residues. Germline loops: CDR1 MNHEY, CDR2 SVGEGT. The CDR3 DNA is TGTGCCAGCAGTTCGGAATCAAGGAAAGATACGCAGTATTTT. This sequence encodes CASSSESRKDTQYF.

The gene calls are TRBV3-1 and TRBJ1-2; TRBD1 matches 10 bases. The CDR3 has 16 residues. Germline V gene lookup returns CDR1 LGHDT and CDR2 YNNKEL (reference sequence). After removal of 1 base from V and 2 bases from J, the junction contained 4 bases not matched to a gene. In DNA form, the CDR3 reads TGTGCCAGCAGCCAAGCCGACAGGGGGCAAAACTATGGCTACACCTTC. Encoded protein: CASSQADRGQNYGYTF.

The chain uses TRBV28 and TRBJ2-1; D remains unclear. CDR3 length: 11 amino acids. Germline values: CDR1 MDHEN, CDR2 SYDVKM. CDR3 region: CAFGRYNEQFF. For the CDR3, the DNA is TGTGCATTCGGTAGATACAATGAGCAGTTCTTC.

The CDR3 sequence is CATRSQSTLYNEQFF. CDR3 coding DNA: TGTGCCACCCGATCCCAGAGTACCTTATACAATGAGCAGTTCTTC. This chain links TRBV28 with TRBJ2-1; D is ambiguous. V was clipped by 10 bases and J by 4 bases, with 20 bases between them. The CDR3 extends over 15 amino acids. The V gene's germline CDR1 is MDHEN and CDR2 SYDVKM.

The CDR3 sequence is CASSPERDRVSNEQFF. The CDR3 DNA reads as TGTGCCAGCTCTCCAGAAAGGGACAGGGTTTCAAATGAGCAGTTCTTC. The chain carries TRBV18 and TRBJ2-1; 9 positions match TRBD1. This CDR3 spans 16 amino acids. CDR1 is KGHSH, CDR2 LQKENI, per germline. V lost 6 bases, J lost 7 bases, and 13 bases stayed unmatched.